This TCR beta chain was recovered during a study of radiotherapy plus CTLA-4 blockade in lung cancer. Study observations and caveats: The best predictor of response was reported to be early blood T cell clone dynamics, with interferon-beta.

As concerns this clone: What it binds is unknown.

Clones were sequenced by immunoSEQ multiplex PCR, and TCRdb holds only the in-frame ones, with some missing. There are 70,000 to 95,000 clones in the sample; about 87% occur only once, and over 15% lies in the top ten. CDR1 is ENHRY and CDR2 is SYGVKD in the germline V gene. Trimming took 8 bases from V and 2 from J; bases not matched to a gene: 11. This CDR3 is 15 amino acids long. Material: peripheral blood, obtained from a patient treated with radiotherapy plus ipilimumab. V gene TRBV10-3 combines with J gene TRBJ1-1; 7 bases align to TRBD1. The sequence derives from a human donor with non-small cell lung cancer that progressed on radiotherapy plus ipilimumab. This chain's CDR3 is CAIQLADRVNTEAFF. The CDR3 DNA reads TGTGCCATCCAGCTGGCAGACAGGGTTAACACTGAAGCTTTCTTT.